This T cell receptor (beta chain) was identified during a study of T cell changes during pregnancy in multiple sclerosis. V was pared by 0 bases and J by 12 bases, with 9 bases of the junction left unmatched. CDR1 is LNHNV, CDR2 YYDKDF, per germline (reference sequence). CDR3 size: 15 residues. The data were produced by immunoSEQ multiplex PCR, yet TCRdb's version contains in-frame clones alone and is incomplete. The sample lists about 45,000 clones, 90% to 97% occurring once. The chain links TRBV15 to TRBJ1-4; TRBD1 matches 8 bases. Sequenced material: peripheral blood, taken in the second trimester of pregnancy. This TCR was sampled from a female donor with multiple sclerosis, enrolled in a pregnancy study. The CDR3, as DNA: TGTGCCACCAGCAGAGATCCTTTTGGACAGGGCGAACTGTTTTTT. It specifies CATSRDPFGQGELFF.